A single sample is the source of the 18 T cell receptor beta chains below, sequenced in a study of CD8 T cells in Susac syndrome. Random hexamers served to reverse transcribe roughly 0.45 to 1 ug RNA. TCRdb reprocessed the immunoSEQ multiplex PCR reads via MiXCR and lists one record per CDR3 protein. The sample lists just under 150,000 distinct CDR3 sequences; roughly 94% were seen once. Sequenced material: CD4+ T cells from PBMCs. All receptors come from a human donor in good health.

The CDR3 DNA sequence: TGTGCCAGCAGCTCGGCCTCTAATGAAAAACTGTTTTTT. Translating gives CASSSASNEKLFF. The chain is built from TRBV7-8 and TRBJ1-4; D is unclear. Trimming removed 4 bases from V and 3 bases from J, with 6 bases in between. Germline V gives CDR1 SGHVS, CDR2 FQNEAQ. The CDR3 covers 13 residues.

J is TRBJ1-2 and V is TRBV7-2, with D tentatively TRBD1 (6 bases). The CDR3 sequence is 14 residues long. The germline gives CDR1 SGHTA, CDR2 FQGNSA. The V and J ends lost 5 bases and 7 bases respectively, with 17 bases between them. DNA for the CDR3: TGTGCCAGCAGCGCTTCCAACAGGGATGTTGGCTACACCTTC. Translated, it gives CASSASNRDVGYTF.

This chain uses TRBV27 with TRBJ2-7; tentative D call: TRBD1 (7 bases). This CDR3 comprises 16 residues. Germline V gene lookup returns CDR1 MNHEY and CDR2 SMNVEV (reference sequence). The germline V and J ends were trimmed by 3 bases and 5 bases, with 20 bases remaining between them. CDR3 DNA sequence: TGTGCCAGCAGTTTCCTCAGGGGGGTCCCAGGGAACGAGCAGTACTTC. Protein: CASSFLRGVPGNEQYF.

This chain uses TRBV3-1 with TRBJ2-7, with D uncertain. The CDR3 loop spans 12 amino acids. V shed 5 bases and J shed 8 bases, with 13 bases lying between them. Germline values: CDR1 LGHDT, CDR2 YNNKEL (reference sequence). Here the CDR3 reads CASSSPLLKQYF. CDR3 nucleotides: TGTGCCAGCAGCTCCCCCCTCTTAAAGCAGTACTTC.

This clonotype was observed a single time. At one end the junction does not follow the germline gene, possibly because of a read error. This sequence joins TRBV7-3 and TRBJ1-6; 7 nucleotides line up with TRBD1. This CDR3 region has 14 residues. Per the germline V gene, CDR1 is SGHTA and CDR2 is FQGTGA. For the CDR3, the DNA is TGTGCCAGCACCTTAGGGACAGCGGATTCACCCCTCCACTTT. It is translated as CASTLGTADSPLHF.

The chain combines TRBV28 with TRBJ1-1; D might be TRBD1 (6 bases). Trimming removed 10 bases from V and 0 bases from J, with 15 bases in between. Per germline, CDR1 MDHEN and CDR2 SYDVKM. This CDR3 region has 14 residues. The CDR3 region is CAIRGHSLNTEAFF. DNA of the CDR3: TGTGCCATCAGGGGTCACAGCTTGAACACTGAAGCTTTCTTT.

The rearrangement uses TRBV28 and TRBJ2-7, with 9 bases matching TRBD2. Trimming removed 0 bases from V and 4 bases from J; junction bases left unmatched: 7. The germline CDR1 and CDR2 sequences are MDHEN and SYDVKM. This CDR3 has 16 residues. CDR3 in DNA: TGTGCCAGCAGTTTATGGGGCGGGAGGGGGACATACGAGCAGTACTTC. It yields the protein CASSLWGGRGTYEQYF.

The chain combines TRBV30 with TRBJ2-7; D is possibly TRBD2 (7 bases). The CDR3 loop spans 14 amino acids. V lost 2 bases and J lost 0, with 11 bases in between. Per germline, CDR1 GTSNPN and CDR2 SVGIG (reference sequence). As DNA, the CDR3 is TGTGCCTGGAGTAGGGGGGGAGGCTCCTACGAGCAGTACTTC. Encoded protein: CAWSRGGGSYEQYF.

The chain joins TRBV9 to TRBJ2-1, with 10 bases lining up with TRBD2. V lost 0 bases and J lost 14; bases outside the gene matches: 11. This CDR3 spans 15 amino acids. Germline-derived CDR1 and CDR2 are SGDLS and YYNGEE. CDR3 residues: CASSVEGASGSIEFF. Here the CDR3 DNA reads TGTGCCAGCAGCGTAGAAGGAGCTAGCGGGAGTATAGAGTTCTTC.

The V gene is TRBV20-1, the J gene TRBJ2-2; D is possibly TRBD2 (6 bases). Trimming cost V 2 bases and J 6 bases, with 10 bases left between them. CDR1 and CDR2 from the germline V gene are DFQATT and SNEGSKA (reference sequence). This CDR3 contains 13 residues. CDR3 nucleotides: TGCAGTGCTAGAACTAGCACGTCCGGGGAGCTGTTTTTT. Its protein is CSARTSTSGELFF.

This rearrangement joins TRBV29-1 to TRBJ1-2; 8 bases fit TRBD1. This CDR3 has 11 amino acids. Germline values: CDR1 SQVTM, CDR2 ANQGSEA. V lost 7 bases and J lost 7; bases outside the gene matches: 5. The CDR3 reads CSAGQGAGYTF. The CDR3, as DNA: TGCAGCGCCGGACAGGGCGCTGGCTACACCTTC.

V is TRBV2 and J is TRBJ2-1; 14 nucleotides agree with TRBD2. CDR3 size: 15 residues. Germline CDR1 is SNHLY and CDR2 is FYNNEI. V lost 10 bases and J lost 8; bases outside the gene matches: 10. CDR3 in amino acids: CATGTGLAGVHEQFF. The CDR3 region has the DNA TGTGCCACAGGGACGGGACTAGCGGGAGTCCATGAGCAGTTCTTC.

The chain couples TRBV18 to TRBJ1-1; possibly TRBD1 for D (5 bases). This CDR3 is 14 amino acids long. Trimming took off 3 bases at V and 0 bases at J, with 8 bases between the two ends. The germline V gene encodes CDR1 KGHSH and CDR2 LQKENI. The CDR3 is CASSPAGLNTEAFF. In DNA, the CDR3 is TGTGCCAGCTCACCGGCAGGGCTGAACACTGAAGCTTTCTTT.

The V call is TRBV24-1, the J call TRBJ2-3, with 8 bases fitting TRBD1. The CDR3 is 14 residues long. The germline V gene has CDR1 KGHDR and CDR2 SFDVKD. Unmatched junction bases numbered 4, after V lost 7 bases and J lost 2 bases. The CDR3 coding sequence is TGTGCCACCAGAGGACAGGGATTCACAGATACGCAGTATTTT. It specifies CATRGQGFTDTQYF.

This sequence joins TRBV6-1 and TRBJ2-7; TRBD2 agrees at 9 bases. The V gene end was trimmed by 7 bases and the J gene end by 1 base; junction bases not matched to a gene: 5. The CDR3 has 14 residues. CDR1 and CDR2 (germline): MNHNS, SASEGT. The CDR3 nucleotides are TGTGCCAGCAAATTACTAGCGGGTTCCTACGAGCAGTACTTC. Amino acid sequence: CASKLLAGSYEQYF.

The chain combines TRBV7-9 with TRBJ1-5, with D hard to call. V was pared by 1 base and J by 6 bases, with 4 bases between. The CDR3 loop spans 12 amino acids. Germline V gene sequence: CDR1 SEHNR, CDR2 FQNEAQ (reference sequence). This chain's CDR3 is CASSLEGQPQHF. The CDR3 nucleotides are TGTGCCAGCAGCTTAGAGGGTCAGCCCCAGCATTTT.

The rearrangement uses TRBV12-3 or TRBV12-4 and TRBJ2-7, with a possible D match to TRBD1 (5 bases). Trimming removed 0 bases from V and 7 bases from J, with 13 bases in between. The CDR3 extends over 14 amino acids. Here the CDR3 reads CASSLAWTPWEQYF. The CDR3 nucleotides read TGTGCCAGCAGTTTAGCGTGGACACCTTGGGAGCAGTACTTC.

The gene calls are TRBV20-1 and TRBJ2-1; 13 bases fit TRBD2. Germline V gene lookup returns CDR1 DFQATT and CDR2 SNEGSKA (reference sequence). The trim removed 1 base at V and 14 bases at J, leaving 5 bases unmatched. This CDR3 comprises 13 residues. DNA of the CDR3: TGCAGTGCTAGAGTTCCCGGACTAGCGGGAGAGTTCTTC. Translating it yields CSARVPGLAGEFF.